This TCR beta chain was sequenced in a study of shared clonotypes between healthy human individuals. Study-level results: As a rule, naive subsets had a larger estimated richness than memory subsets. The authors expected sequencing depth to affect clonotype sharing among donors.

Researchers divided each subset's genomic DNA evenly across several immunoSEQ plates. Data came from immunoSEQ multiplex PCR; TCRdb stores just in-frame clones and leaves some out. The sample has roughly 1,800,000 clones; about 94% are singletons. This CDR3 spans 12 amino acids. The V and J ends lost 7 bases and 9 bases respectively, with 10 bases between them. The V gene's germline CDR1 is MNHNS and CDR2 SASEGT. It was CD45RO-negative cells, positively selected for CCR7, that made up naive CD8 cells, with terminally differentiated effector memory CD45RA+ cells excluded. As concerns this clone: The antigen is undetermined.

This rearrangement joins TRBV6-1 to TRBJ1-6, with D perhaps matching TRBD1 (6 bases). The sequenced material came from naive CD8+ T cells sorted from blood. This receptor was taken from a man aged 18 to 30 in good health. The CDR3 spells CASTSDSSPLHF. The CDR3 bases are TGTGCCAGCACCTCGGACAGTTCACCCCTCCACTTT.